This TCR beta chain was recorded in a study of response to subunit inactivated influenza vaccine. Study observations and caveats: Authors suggested each seasonal flu vaccination may recruit only limited numbers of new T cells.

The sample holds many counts of this clonotype. Its antigen remains unknown. A single record per CDR3 protein comes from TCRdb applying MiXCR to the RT-PCR reads. The sample includes fewer than 650,000 distinct CDR3 sequences, 10% to 15% of them seen just once. The CDR3 has 16 amino acids. With 1 base clipped from V and 5 bases from J, the junction kept 6 bases outside the gene matches. Germline CDR1 SGHRS, CDR2 YFSETQ. The chain carries TRBV5-1 and TRBJ1-6; 7 bases are a match to TRBD1. Specimen: PBMCs from blood, collected about 40 days after vaccination. This TCR was sampled from a man between 45 and 60 years old who received an inactivated influenza vaccine. This chain's CDR3 is CASSLLGGKNNSPLHF. The CDR3 DNA sequence: TGCGCCAGCAGCTTGCTAGGGGGCAAGAATAATTCACCCCTCCACTTT.